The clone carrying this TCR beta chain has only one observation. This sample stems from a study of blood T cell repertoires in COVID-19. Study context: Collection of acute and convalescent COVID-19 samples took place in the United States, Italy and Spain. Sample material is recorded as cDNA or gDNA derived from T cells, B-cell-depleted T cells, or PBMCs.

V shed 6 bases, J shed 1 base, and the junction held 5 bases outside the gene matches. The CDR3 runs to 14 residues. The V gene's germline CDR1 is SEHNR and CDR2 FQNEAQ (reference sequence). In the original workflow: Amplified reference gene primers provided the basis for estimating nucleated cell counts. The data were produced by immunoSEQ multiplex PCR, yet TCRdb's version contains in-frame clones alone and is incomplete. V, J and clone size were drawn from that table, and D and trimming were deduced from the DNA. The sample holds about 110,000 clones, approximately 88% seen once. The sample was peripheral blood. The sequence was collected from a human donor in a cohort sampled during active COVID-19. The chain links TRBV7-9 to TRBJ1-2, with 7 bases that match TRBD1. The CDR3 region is CASSRQGLNYGYTF. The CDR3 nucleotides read TGTGCCAGCAGTCGACAGGGACTTAACTATGGCTACACCTTC.